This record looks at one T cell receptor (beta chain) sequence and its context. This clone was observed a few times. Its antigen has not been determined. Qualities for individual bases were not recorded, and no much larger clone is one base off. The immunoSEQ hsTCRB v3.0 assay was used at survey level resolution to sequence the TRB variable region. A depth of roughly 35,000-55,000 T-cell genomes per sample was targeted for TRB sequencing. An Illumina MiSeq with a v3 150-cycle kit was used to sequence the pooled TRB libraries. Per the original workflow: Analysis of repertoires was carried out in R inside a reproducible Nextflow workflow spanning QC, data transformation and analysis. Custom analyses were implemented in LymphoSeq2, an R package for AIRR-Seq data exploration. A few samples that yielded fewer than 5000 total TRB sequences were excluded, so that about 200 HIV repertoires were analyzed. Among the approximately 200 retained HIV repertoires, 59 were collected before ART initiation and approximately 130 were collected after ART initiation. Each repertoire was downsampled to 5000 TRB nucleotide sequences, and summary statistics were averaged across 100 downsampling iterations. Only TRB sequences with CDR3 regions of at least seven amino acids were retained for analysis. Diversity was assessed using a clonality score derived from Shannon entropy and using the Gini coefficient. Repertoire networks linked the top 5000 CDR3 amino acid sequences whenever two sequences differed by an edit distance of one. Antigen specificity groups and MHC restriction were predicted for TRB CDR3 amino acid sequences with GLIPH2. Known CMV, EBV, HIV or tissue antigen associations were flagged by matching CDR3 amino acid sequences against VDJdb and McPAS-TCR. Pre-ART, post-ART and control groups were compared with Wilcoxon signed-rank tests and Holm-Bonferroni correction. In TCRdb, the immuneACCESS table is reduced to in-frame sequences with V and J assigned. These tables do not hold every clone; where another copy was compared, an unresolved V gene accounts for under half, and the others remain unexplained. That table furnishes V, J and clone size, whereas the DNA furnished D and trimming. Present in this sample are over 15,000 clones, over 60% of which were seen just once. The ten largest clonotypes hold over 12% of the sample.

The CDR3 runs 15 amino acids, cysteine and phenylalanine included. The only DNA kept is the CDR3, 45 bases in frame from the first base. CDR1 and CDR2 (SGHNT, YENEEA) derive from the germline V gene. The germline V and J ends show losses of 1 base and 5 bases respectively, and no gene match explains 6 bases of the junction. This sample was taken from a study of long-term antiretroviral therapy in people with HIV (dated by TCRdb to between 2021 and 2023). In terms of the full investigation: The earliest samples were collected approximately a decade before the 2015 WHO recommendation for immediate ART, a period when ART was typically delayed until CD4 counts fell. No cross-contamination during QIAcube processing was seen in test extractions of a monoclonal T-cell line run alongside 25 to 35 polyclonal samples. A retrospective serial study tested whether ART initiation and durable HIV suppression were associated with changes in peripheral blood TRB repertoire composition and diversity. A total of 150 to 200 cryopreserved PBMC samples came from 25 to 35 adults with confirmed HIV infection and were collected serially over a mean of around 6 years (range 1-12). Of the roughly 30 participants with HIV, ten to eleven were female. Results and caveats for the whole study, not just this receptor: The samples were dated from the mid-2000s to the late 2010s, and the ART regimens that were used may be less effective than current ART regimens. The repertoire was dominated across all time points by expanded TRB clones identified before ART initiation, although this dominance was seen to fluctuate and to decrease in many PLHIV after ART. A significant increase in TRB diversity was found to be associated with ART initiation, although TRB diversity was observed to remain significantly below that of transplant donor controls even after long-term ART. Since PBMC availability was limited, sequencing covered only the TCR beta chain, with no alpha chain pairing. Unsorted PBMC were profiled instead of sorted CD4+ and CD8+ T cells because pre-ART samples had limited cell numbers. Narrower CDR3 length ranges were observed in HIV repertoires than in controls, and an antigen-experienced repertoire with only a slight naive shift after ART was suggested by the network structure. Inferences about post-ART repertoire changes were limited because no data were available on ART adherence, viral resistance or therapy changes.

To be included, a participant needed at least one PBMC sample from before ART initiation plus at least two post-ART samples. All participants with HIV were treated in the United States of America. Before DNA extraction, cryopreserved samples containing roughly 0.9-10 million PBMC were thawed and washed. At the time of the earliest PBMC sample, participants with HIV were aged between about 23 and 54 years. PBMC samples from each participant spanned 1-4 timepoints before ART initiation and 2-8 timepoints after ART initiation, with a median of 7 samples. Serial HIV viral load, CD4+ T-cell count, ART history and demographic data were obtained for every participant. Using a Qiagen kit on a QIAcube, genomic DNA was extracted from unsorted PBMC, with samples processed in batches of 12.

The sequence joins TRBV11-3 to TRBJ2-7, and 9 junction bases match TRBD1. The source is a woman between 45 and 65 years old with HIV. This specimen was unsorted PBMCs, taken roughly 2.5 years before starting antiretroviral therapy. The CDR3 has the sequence CASSLGRQGDDEQYF. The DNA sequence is TGTGCCAGCAGCTTAGGGCGACAGGGGGACGACGAGCAGTACTTC.